Listed below are T cell receptor beta chains from one sample, sequenced in a study of T cell repertoires in cytomegalovirus infection. TCRdb used MiXCR to reprocess the reads, holding one entry per CDR3 protein. The sample includes hundreds of thousands of distinct CDR3 sequences, roughly 22% of them seen just once. The sequenced material came from CD8+ T cells from PBMCs. These receptors all come from a human donor in good health (CMV status not recorded). Some clones in this sample may be carry-over from other donors' samples. Each CDR3 is given with its conserved first and last residue. The D gene is left open where the match is weak. Not every row has a clone size; where given, it reads once, few, many or a size class.

J	size	length	D	V	CDR3	DNA
TRBJ1-1	few	14	-	TRBV6-1	CASSELGSTARAFF	TGTGCCAGCAGTGAATTGGGATCGACAGCTAGGGCTTTCTTT
TRBJ2-1	-	15	TRBD2	TRBV6-4	CASSERLAGGNEQFF	TGTGCCAGCAGTGAGCGACTAGCGGGGGGCAATGAGCAGTTCTTC
TRBJ1-4	few	15	TRBD1	TRBV6-1	CASSPQDRGGEKLFF	TGTGCCAGCAGTCCCCAAGACAGGGGAGGAGAAAAACTGTTTTTT
TRBJ2-1	-	13	-	TRBV7-9	CASSLGGQYEQFF	TGTGCCAGCAGCTTGGGGGGCCAATATGAGCAGTTCTTC
TRBJ2-7	many	15	TRBD1	TRBV2	CASSERTGGFYEQYF	TGTGCCAGCAGTGAAAGGACAGGGGGTTTCTACGAGCAGTACTTC
TRBJ1-4	-	15	-	TRBV12-3/TRBV12-4	CASSDYSATNEKLFF	TGTGCCAGCAGTGATTACAGTGCAACTAATGAAAAACTGTTTTTT
TRBJ1-6	-	13	-	TRBV27	CASSFARGSPLHF	TGTGCCAGCAGTTTTGCCCGAGGTTCACCCCTCCACTTT
TRBJ1-5	-	20	TRBD1	TRBV28	CASSLYLQGVVAAGNQPQHF	TGTGCCAGCAGTTTATATCTTCAGGGGGTGGTCGCGGCTGGCAATCAGCCCCAGCATTTT
TRBJ1-4	-	13	-	TRBV25-1	CASGGRDNEKLFF	TGTGCCAGCGGGGGACGTGATAATGAAAAACTGTTTTTT
TRBJ1-1	few	15	-	TRBV7-9	CASSSSYQGFTEAFF	TGTGCCAGCAGCTCGTCATACCAGGGGTTCACTGAAGCTTTCTTT
TRBJ1-1	-	15	-	TRBV20-1	CSARSSGLKNTEAFF	TGCAGTGCTAGAAGCTCGGGACTTAAGAACACTGAAGCTTTCTTT
TRBJ2-7	-	14	-	TRBV12-3/TRBV12-4	CASSFMGGSYEQYF	TGTGCCAGCAGTTTTATGGGGGGCTCCTACGAGCAGTACTTC
TRBJ2-3	many	14	-	TRBV12-3/TRBV12-4	CASSFKGRTDTQYF	TGTGCCAGCAGTTTTAAGGGACGCACAGATACGCAGTATTTT
TRBJ1-5	-	15	-	TRBV30	CAWSISGVGNQPQHF	TGTGCCTGGAGTATTTCAGGGGTAGGGAATCAGCCCCAGCATTTT
TRBJ2-7	many	12	TRBD1	TRBV10-3	CAISETGGEQYF	TGTGCCATCAGTGAAACAGGGGGCGAACAGTACTTC
TRBJ2-5	-	12	-	TRBV11-2	CAERTDQETQYF	TGTGCCGAGAGGACAGACCAAGAGACCCAGTACTTC
TRBJ2-5	few	14	-	TRBV28	CASSLSEGPETQYF	TGTGCCAGCAGTTTATCGGAAGGGCCAGAGACCCAGTACTTC
TRBJ1-1	many	14	-	TRBV12-5	CASGLVVRGTEAFF	TGTGCTAGTGGTTTGGTTGTCCGGGGCACTGAAGCTTTCTTT
TRBJ1-2	few	14	TRBD1	TRBV2	CASSEATGFFGYTF	TGTGCCAGCAGTGAAGCGACAGGGTTCTTTGGCTACACCTTC
TRBJ2-3	few	14	-	TRBV20-1	CSAILPLSTDTQYF	TGCAGTGCTATCCTACCACTAAGCACAGATACGCAGTATTTT
TRBJ2-5	few	13	-	TRBV2	CARLSRSTETQYF	TGTGCCAGGCTGAGCCGAAGTACCGAGACCCAGTACTTC
TRBJ2-1	-	16	TRBD2	TRBV9	CASSVEGSGGFNEQFF	TGTGCCAGCAGCGTAGAAGGTAGCGGGGGGTTCAATGAGCAGTTCTTC
TRBJ2-5	few	16	TRBD1	TRBV6-5	CASSYGPGQGIETQYF	TGTGCCAGCAGTTACGGGCCGGGACAGGGCATAGAGACCCAGTACTTC
TRBJ1-2	-	12	-	TRBV20-1	CSARGPGHGYTF	TGCAGTGCTAGGGGGCCTGGGCATGGCTACACCTTC
TRBJ2-5	-	15	-	TRBV4-1	CASSQDRLGEETQYF	TGCGCCAGCAGCCAAGATAGGCTGGGGGAAGAGACCCAGTACTTC
TRBJ2-2	many	15	-	TRBV11-2	CASSFWRPGPGELFF	TGTGCCAGCAGCTTTTGGAGACCCGGCCCCGGGGAGCTGTTTTTT
TRBJ2-1	once	16	-	TRBV29-1	CSVEGSTASSYNEQFF	TGCAGCGTTGAAGGATCGACCGCGAGCTCCTACAATGAGCAGTTCTTC
TRBJ2-3	many	13	-	TRBV12-3/TRBV12-4	CASSLSNTDTQYF	TGTGCCAGCAGTTTGTCCAACACAGATACGCAGTATTTT
TRBJ2-3	many	13	-	TRBV7-9	CASSSLGTDTQYF	TGTGCCAGCAGCTCGCTGGGCACAGATACGCAGTATTTT
TRBJ1-4	few	14	-	TRBV28	CASSFRLTNEKLFF	TGTGCCAGCAGTTTCAGGCTGACTAATGAAAAACTGTTTTTT
TRBJ2-7	few	15	-	TRBV11-3	CASSPTFGGDYEQYF	TGTGCCAGCAGCCCAACGTTTGGAGGGGACTACGAGCAGTACTTC
TRBJ1-1	many	14	-	TRBV12-3/TRBV12-4	CASSLDTMDTEAFF	TGTGCCAGCAGTCTGGACACCATGGACACTGAAGCTTTCTTT
TRBJ1-1	-	15	-	TRBV5-5	CASSLTGTLNTEAFF	TGTGCCAGCAGCTTGACCGGGACGCTGAACACTGAAGCTTTCTTT
TRBJ1-2	many	14	-	TRBV27	CASSFGGSGYGYTF	TGTGCCAGCAGTTTTGGCGGCTCCGGCTATGGCTACACCTTC
TRBJ2-5	few	13	-	TRBV7-8	CASSLEGQETQYF	TGTGCCAGCAGCTTAGAGGGCCAAGAGACCCAGTACTTC
TRBJ1-1	-	12	-	TRBV2	CASERDVQEAFF	TGTGCCAGTGAGAGGGACGTCCAGGAAGCTTTCTTT
TRBJ1-1	many	16	TRBD1	TRBV12-3/TRBV12-4	CASRRLQGPTNTEAFF	TGTGCCAGCAGGCGACTACAGGGGCCTACCAACACTGAAGCTTTCTTT
TRBJ2-7	-	16	-	TRBV6-6	CASSYSVGGQYYEQYF	TGTGCCAGCAGTTACTCGGTCGGGGGGCAATACTACGAGCAGTACTTC
TRBJ1-3	-	18	-	TRBV5-1	CASSPGSWLQTSRNTIYF	TGCGCCAGCAGCCCCGGGTCTTGGCTCCAAACCTCCCGAAACACCATATATTTT
TRBJ2-1	-	15	TRBD2	TRBV27	CASSSSGGAYNEQFF	TGTGCCAGCAGTTCTAGCGGGGGGGCCTACAATGAGCAGTTCTTC